The subject of this entry is one TCR beta chain. The time point here: after neoadjuvant nivolumab, at surgical resection. TCRdb keeps only in-frame clones here, not all; method: immunoSEQ multiplex PCR. The sample yields about 12,000 clones, about 64% seen once. In germline, CDR1 is SGHTA, CDR2 FQGTGA. The J segment lost 1 base and the V segment lost 4 bases, leaving 2 bases of the junction unmatched. The CDR3 runs 15 residues. This entry comes from a study of neoadjuvant anti-PD-1 for oral cavity cancer. This sequence originates from a person aged 35 to 85 with oral cavity squamous cell carcinoma. J is TRBJ2-2 and V is TRBV7-3; 8 positions match TRBD2. The sample in question was PBMCs, obtained after nivolumab (anti-PD-1) treatment. The chain's CDR3 is CASSSTSGNTGELFF. The CDR3 bases are TGTGCCAGCAGCTCAACTAGCGGGAACACCGGGGAGCTGTTTTTT.